Detailed here is one TCR beta chain. This sample was taken from a study of blood T cell repertoires in COVID-19. Whole-study context: Samples representing acute and convalescent COVID-19 were sourced from the United States, Italy and Spain.

Clones were read by immunoSEQ multiplex PCR, and TCRdb kept only the in-frame ones, dropping some. This sample has 200,000 or so clones, with more than 75% found just once. Germline loops: CDR1 SGHTA, CDR2 FQGNSA. This CDR3 region has 15 residues. V was trimmed by 2 bases and J by 4 bases, leaving 12 bases between them. The sample comprised peripheral blood. This chain joins TRBV7-2 and TRBJ1-5; D possibly corresponds to TRBD1 (5 bases). This TCR came from a person aged 70 to 85 with COVID-19, enrolled during active disease. CDR3 sequence: CASSLLRDSNQPQHF. In DNA, the CDR3 is TGTGCCAGCAGCTTATTACGTGACAGTAATCAGCCCCAGCATTTT.